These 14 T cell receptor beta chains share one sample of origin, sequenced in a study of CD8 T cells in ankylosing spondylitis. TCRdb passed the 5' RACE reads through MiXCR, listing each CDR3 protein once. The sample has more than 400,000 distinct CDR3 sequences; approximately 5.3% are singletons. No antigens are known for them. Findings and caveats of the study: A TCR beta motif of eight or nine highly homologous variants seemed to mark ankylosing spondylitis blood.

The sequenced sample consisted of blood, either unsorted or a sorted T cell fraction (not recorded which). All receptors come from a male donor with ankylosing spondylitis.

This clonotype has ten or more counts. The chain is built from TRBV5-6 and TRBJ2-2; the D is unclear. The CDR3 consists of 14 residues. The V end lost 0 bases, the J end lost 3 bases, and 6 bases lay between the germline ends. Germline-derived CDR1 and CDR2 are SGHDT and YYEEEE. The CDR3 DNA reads TGTGCCAGCAGCTTGGGGCAGTACACCGGGGAGCTGTTTTTT. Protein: CASSLGQYTGELFF.

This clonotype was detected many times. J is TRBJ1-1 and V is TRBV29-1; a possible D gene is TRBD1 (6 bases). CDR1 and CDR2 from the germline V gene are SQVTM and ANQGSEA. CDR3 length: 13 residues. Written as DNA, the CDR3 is TGCCTGTTAACAGGGAGGCTGAACACTGAAGCTTTCTTT. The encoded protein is CLLTGRLNTEAFF.

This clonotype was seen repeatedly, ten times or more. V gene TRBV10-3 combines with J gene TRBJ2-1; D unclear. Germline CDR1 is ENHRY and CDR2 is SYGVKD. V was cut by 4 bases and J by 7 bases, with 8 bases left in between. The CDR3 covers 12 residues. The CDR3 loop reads CAISGNKNEQFF. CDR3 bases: TGTGCCATCAGTGGTAACAAGAATGAGCAGTTCTTC.

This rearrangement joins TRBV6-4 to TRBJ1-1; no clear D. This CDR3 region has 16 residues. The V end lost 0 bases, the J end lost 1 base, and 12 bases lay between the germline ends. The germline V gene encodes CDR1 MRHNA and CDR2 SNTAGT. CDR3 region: CASSDSPEIGNTEAFF. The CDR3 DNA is TGTGCCAGCAGTGACTCCCCTGAGATTGGGAACACTGAAGCTTTCTTT.

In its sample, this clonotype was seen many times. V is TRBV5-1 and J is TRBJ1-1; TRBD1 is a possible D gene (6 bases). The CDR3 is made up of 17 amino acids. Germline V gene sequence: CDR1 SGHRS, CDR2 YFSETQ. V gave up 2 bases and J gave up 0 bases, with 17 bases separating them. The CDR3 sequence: CASSLGLAGDMNTEAFF. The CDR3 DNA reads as TGCGCCAGCAGCTTAGGTTTGGCAGGGGACATGAACACTGAAGCTTTCTTT.

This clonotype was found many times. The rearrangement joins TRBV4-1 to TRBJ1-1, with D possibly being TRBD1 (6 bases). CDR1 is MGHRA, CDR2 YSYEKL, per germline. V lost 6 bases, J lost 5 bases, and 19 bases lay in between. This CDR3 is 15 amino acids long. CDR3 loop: CASSGGAERRTEAFF. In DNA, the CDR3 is TGCGCCAGCAGTGGGGGGGCGGAAAGGCGAACTGAAGCTTTCTTT.

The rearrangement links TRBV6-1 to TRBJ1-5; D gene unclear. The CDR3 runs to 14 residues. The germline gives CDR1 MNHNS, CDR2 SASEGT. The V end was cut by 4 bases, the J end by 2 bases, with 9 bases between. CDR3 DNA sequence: TGTGCCAGCAGTGCCCTTCGGGGCAATCAGCCCCAGCATTTT. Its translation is CASSALRGNQPQHF.

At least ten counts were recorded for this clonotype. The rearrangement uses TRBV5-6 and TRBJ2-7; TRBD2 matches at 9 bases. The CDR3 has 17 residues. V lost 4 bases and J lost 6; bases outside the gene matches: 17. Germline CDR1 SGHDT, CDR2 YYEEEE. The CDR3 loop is CASSLAGGIAGVAEQYF. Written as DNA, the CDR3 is TGTGCCAGCAGCCTCGCCGGAGGCATAGCGGGAGTAGCCGAGCAGTACTTC.

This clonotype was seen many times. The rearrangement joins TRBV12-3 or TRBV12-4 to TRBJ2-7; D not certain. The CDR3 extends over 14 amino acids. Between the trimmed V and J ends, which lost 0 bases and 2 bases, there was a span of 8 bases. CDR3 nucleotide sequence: TGTGCCAGCAGTTTAGCGCAACATACCTACGAGCAGTACTTC. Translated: CASSLAQHTYEQYF.

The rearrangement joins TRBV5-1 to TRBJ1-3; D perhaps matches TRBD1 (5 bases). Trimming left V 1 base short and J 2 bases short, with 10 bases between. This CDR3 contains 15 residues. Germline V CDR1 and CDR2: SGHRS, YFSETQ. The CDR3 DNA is TGCGCCAGCAGCTTGCCAGGCAGGGCTGGAAACACCATATATTTT. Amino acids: CASSLPGRAGNTIYF.

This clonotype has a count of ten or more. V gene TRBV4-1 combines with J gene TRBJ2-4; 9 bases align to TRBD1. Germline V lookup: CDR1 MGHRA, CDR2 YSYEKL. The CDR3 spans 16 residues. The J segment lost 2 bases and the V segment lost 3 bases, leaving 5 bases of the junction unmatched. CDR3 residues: CASSHRDRETKNIQYF. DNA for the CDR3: TGCGCCAGCAGCCACCGGGACAGGGAGACCAAAAACATTCAGTACTTC.

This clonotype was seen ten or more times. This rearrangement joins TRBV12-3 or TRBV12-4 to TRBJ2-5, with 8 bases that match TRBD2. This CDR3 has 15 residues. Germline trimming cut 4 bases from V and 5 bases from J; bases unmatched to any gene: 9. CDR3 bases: TGTGCCAGCAGTTCCCGGGTAGCGGGGTTTGAGACCCAGTACTTC. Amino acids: CASSSRVAGFETQYF.

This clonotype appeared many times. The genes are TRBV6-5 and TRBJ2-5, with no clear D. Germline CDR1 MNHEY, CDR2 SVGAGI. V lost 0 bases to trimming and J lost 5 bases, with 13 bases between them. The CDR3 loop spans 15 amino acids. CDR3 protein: CASSYSIISGETQYF. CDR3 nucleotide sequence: TGTGCCAGCAGTTACTCGATTATTTCGGGCGAGACCCAGTACTTC.

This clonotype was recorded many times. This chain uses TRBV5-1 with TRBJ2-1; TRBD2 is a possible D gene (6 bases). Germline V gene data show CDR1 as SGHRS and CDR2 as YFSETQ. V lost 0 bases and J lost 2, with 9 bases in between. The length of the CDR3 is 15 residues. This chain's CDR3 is CASSLAGEPYNEQFF. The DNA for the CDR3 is TGCGCCAGCAGCTTGGCGGGGGAACCCTACAATGAGCAGTTCTTC.